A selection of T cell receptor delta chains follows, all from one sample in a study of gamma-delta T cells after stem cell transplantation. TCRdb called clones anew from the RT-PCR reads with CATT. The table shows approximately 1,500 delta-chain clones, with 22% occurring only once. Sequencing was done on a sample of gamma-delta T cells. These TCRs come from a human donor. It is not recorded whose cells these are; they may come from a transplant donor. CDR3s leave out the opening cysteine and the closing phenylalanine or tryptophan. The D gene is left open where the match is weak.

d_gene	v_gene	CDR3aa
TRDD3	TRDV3	AFPRLPTPLGDTVPDKLI
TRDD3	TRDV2	ACDTVLGDTRGKKLI
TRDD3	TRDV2	ACGTTGLGDTRGGTDKLI
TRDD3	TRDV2	ACDTVPGGGLLGDSYADKLI
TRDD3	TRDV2	ACDTVNGGIRDPSQLF
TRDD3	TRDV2	ACAPLGGVREGDTLTDKLI
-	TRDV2	ACDTISVETRGTPAAQLF
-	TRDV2	ACDTAWGLSSWDTRQMF
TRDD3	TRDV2	ACDTVDPRGDSRSVTGDKLI
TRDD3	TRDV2	ACDTVSPTSLLGDTDKLI
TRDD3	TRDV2	ACHALGANPGYTDKLI
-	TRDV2	ACDPMASYGGGGPYTDKLI
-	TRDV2	ACDRVMGRMTTDKLI
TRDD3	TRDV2	ACDPIGPHELRGDTADKLI
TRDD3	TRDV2	ACFPITGGTRYTDKLI
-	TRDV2	ACDTVLGTGLYTDKLI
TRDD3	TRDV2	ACDTAGGLTAQLF
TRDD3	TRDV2	ACDTVNGGSYTDKLI
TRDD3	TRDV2	ACDSISSLPVLGDRSSDKLI
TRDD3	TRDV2	ACDPIQLPTGLGDTDSTYTDKLI
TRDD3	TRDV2	ACDTVGGYGGDTDKLI
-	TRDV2	ACDVVAGSADKLI
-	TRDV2	ACDTLLTDTASYTDKLI
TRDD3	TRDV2	ARDTIAGGYESSWDTRQMF
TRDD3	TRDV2	ACDTGDLLGGPVRADKLI
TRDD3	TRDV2	ACDRLGTTLADKLI
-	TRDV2	ACDTAFQVGGTPRTDKLI
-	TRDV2	ACDTAGGREVSWDTRQMF
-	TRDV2	ACDTVGDSNTDYKLI
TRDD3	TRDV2	ACDTVGGYTDKFI
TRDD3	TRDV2	ACDTVTTMGDRALTAQLF
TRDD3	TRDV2	ACDPASSWGINTDKLI
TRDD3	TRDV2	ACDTVSLGDTPQYTDKLI
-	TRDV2	ACDTISATVTDKLI
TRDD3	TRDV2	ACDPLLGEKAHDTDKLI
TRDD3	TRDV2	ACDTVLGDTRSTDKLI